The source of this TCR beta chain is a study of blood T cell repertoires in COVID-19. Study-level information: Specimens from acute and convalescent COVID-19 originated in the United States, Italy and Spain. Nucleic acid was either cDNA or gDNA, and it came from T cells, B-cell-depleted T cells, or PBMCs.

This clone was counted only a few times. TCRdb's copy holds only in-frame clones and misses some; the assay was immunoSEQ multiplex PCR. The sample yields more than 85,000 clones, approximately 82% seen once. Trimming cost V 8 bases and J 7 bases; bases outside gene matches: 12. Germline CDR1 reads MGHRA; CDR2 reads YSYEKL. The CDR3 runs to 15 residues. This clonotype originated in a man aged 55 to 70 with active or convalescent COVID-19. Sequenced input: peripheral blood. The V call is TRBV4-1, the J call TRBJ1-4, with TRBD1 matching over 8 bases. CDR3 DNA: TGCGCCAGCCGAAAGGACAGGGTCGGAATTGAAAAACTGTTTTTT. Encoded protein: CASRKDRVGIEKLFF.